This TCR beta chain stems from a study of blood T cell repertoires in COVID-19. Sequencing was performed with immunoSEQ multiplex PCR; in TCRdb, only in-frame clones are kept and a portion is missing. Among 200,000 to 250,000 clones listed, around 81% were seen once. Cohorts were assigned according to the clinical history that participants reported. The CDR3 contains 13 residues. Trimming cost V 1 base and J 7 bases, with 11 bases left between them. CDR1 is SGHVS, CDR2 FNYEAQ, per germline. The V gene is TRBV7-6, the J gene TRBJ2-7, with D perhaps TRBD2 (5 bases). Sequenced material: PBMCs or T cells enriched from blood (not recorded which). The origin of this receptor is a man under 40 with acute COVID-19. The CDR3 reads CASSLEIQREQYF. CDR3 nucleotide sequence: TGTGCCAGCAGCTTAGAAATCCAGCGGGAGCAGTACTTC.